These 22 T cell receptor beta chains were sequenced from one sample in a study of blood T cell repertoires in COVID-19 (dated by TCRdb to about 2020). Library prep was done by the immunoSEQ multiplex PCR assay. TCRdb retrieved this table from immuneACCESS and kept in-frame rearrangements only. Not all clones are present; in checked studies, unresolved V genes account for under half, and no reason is known for the remainder. The sample yields about 58,000 clones; 75% to 90% were counted once. The ten top clones hold roughly 15% of the sample. Source material: peripheral blood. The receptors originated from a human donor in a cohort sampled during active COVID-19.

The V and J genes are TRBV30 and TRBJ2-7; no clear D. In germline, CDR1 is GTSNPN, CDR2 SVGIG (reference sequence). Between the trimmed V and J ends, which lost 1 base and 7 bases, there was a span of 14 bases. This CDR3 contains 13 residues. The CDR3 DNA sequence: TGTGCCTGGAGTGGAGGCCAGAGTGAGGAGCAGTACTTC. Amino acids: CAWSGGQSEEQYF.

The chain is built from TRBV18 and TRBJ1-1; D gene uncertain. V gave up 0 bases and J gave up 7 bases, with 9 bases separating them. CDR1 KGHSH and CDR2 LQKENI come from the germline V gene. CDR3 length equals 13 residues. In DNA form, the CDR3 reads TGTGCCAGCTCACCACCCGGAGTCCGTGAAGCTTTCTTT. Residues: CASSPPGVREAFF.

CDR3: CASGSDSSGANVLTF. CDR3 DNA: TGTGCTAGTGGTTCAGACTCATCTGGGGCCAACGTCCTGACTTTC. This sequence joins TRBV12-5 and TRBJ2-6; no definite D call. The CDR3 has 15 residues. V was clipped by 4 bases and J by 1 base, with 8 bases between them. CDR1 is LGHNT and CDR2 is FRNRAP in the germline V gene.

This clone was recorded once. V is TRBV11-2 and J is TRBJ2-1, with 12 bases aligning to TRBD2. The CDR3 contains 15 residues. The V segment lost 5 bases and the J segment 7 bases; nucleotides outside the gene matches: 6. CDR1 is SGHAT and CDR2 is FQNNGV in the germline V gene. CDR3 loop: CASSPLAGGFNEQFF. DNA for the CDR3: TGTGCCAGCAGCCCTCTAGCGGGAGGGTTTAATGAGCAGTTCTTC.

This clone was counted once. V gene TRBV19 combines with J gene TRBJ1-1, with D maybe TRBD1 (5 bases). Germline V gene lookup returns CDR1 LNHDA and CDR2 SQIVND (reference sequence). The CDR3 loop spans 14 amino acids. Trimming took 4 bases from V and 4 from J, leaving 13 bases between them. CDR3: CASSTQAGGTEAFF. The CDR3 DNA is TGTGCCAGTAGTACCCAGGCGGGGGGCACTGAAGCTTTCTTT.

V and J are TRBV7-2 and TRBJ1-3; 9 positions agree with TRBD1. Germline V gene lookup returns CDR1 SGHTA and CDR2 FQGNSA. J gave up 4 bases and V 0 bases, and 1 base lay outside the gene matches. The CDR3 has 15 residues. The CDR3 sequence is CASSLATGGGNTIYF. The CDR3 bases are TGTGCCAGCAGCTTAGCGACAGGGGGGGGAAACACCATATATTTT.

The chain uses TRBV7-3 and TRBJ2-2; possibly TRBD1 for D (5 bases). CDR3 length equals 16 residues. V was cut by 5 bases and J by 0 bases, with 13 bases left in between. Germline lookup yields CDR1 SGHTA and CDR2 FQGTGA. DNA of the CDR3: TGTGCCAGCAGCATGCAGGGCCCCGCGAACACCGGGGAGCTGTTTTTT. Its protein is CASSMQGPANTGELFF.

V is TRBV2 and J is TRBJ2-2, with D perhaps TRBD1 (5 bases). The CDR3 extends over 15 amino acids. Trimming took 10 bases from V and 1 from J, leaving 16 bases between them. Per the germline V gene, CDR1 is SNHLY and CDR2 is FYNNEI. The chain's CDR3 is CAKGASYRNTGELFF. In DNA, the CDR3 is TGTGCCAAAGGGGCGTCATACAGGAACACCGGGGAGCTGTTTTTT.

This sequence joins TRBV3-1 (or the pseudogene TRBV3-2) and TRBJ2-1, with 8 bases lining up with TRBD2. With 4 bases clipped from V and 6 bases from J, the junction kept 8 bases outside the gene matches. Looked up from germline, CDR1 is LGHDT and CDR2 is YNNKEL (reference sequence). The CDR3 is 15 residues long. The CDR3 here is CASSPSSGRLNEQFF. DNA for the CDR3: TGTGCCAGCAGCCCCTCTAGCGGGCGCCTCAATGAGCAGTTCTTC.

V usage is TRBV7-3 and J usage is TRBJ1-4; TRBD1 might be the D (5 bases). The germline gives CDR1 SGHTA, CDR2 FQGTGA. CDR3 size: 15 residues. V gave up 5 bases and J gave up 5 bases, with 15 bases separating them. Here the CDR3 DNA reads TGTGCCAGCAGCGAAACAGGAACAAACAATGAAAAACTGTTTTTT. Translation: CASSETGTNNEKLFF.

The chain carries TRBV6-5 and TRBJ1-6, with a tentative D call TRBD1 (5 bases). This CDR3 comprises 15 residues. The V end was cut by 6 bases, the J end by 10 bases, with 19 bases between. The V gene's germline CDR1 is MNHEY and CDR2 SVGAGI. CDR3 DNA sequence: TGTGCCAGCAGGACGGGGGGGGTGCGGGGATCACCCCTCCACTTT. Its translation is CASRTGGVRGSPLHF.

This clone came up once. This rearrangement joins TRBV7-9 to TRBJ2-5; D is perhaps TRBD2 (5 bases). CDR3 length equals 15 residues. Trimming removed 0 bases at V and 2 bases at J, with 10 bases between. Germline V gives CDR1 SEHNR, CDR2 FQNEAQ (reference sequence). The CDR3 sequence: CASSLAQTTQETQYF. The CDR3 coding sequence is TGTGCCAGCAGCTTAGCCCAGACTACTCAAGAGACCCAGTACTTC.

This rearrangement joins TRBV6-5 to TRBJ2-7, with TRBD2 matching over 7 bases. The CDR3 extends over 15 amino acids. Germline CDR1 and CDR2: MNHEY and SVGAGI. V trimming: 6 bases; J trimming: 1 base; junction bases outside the gene matches: 9. Written as DNA, the CDR3 is TGTGCCAGCAGCCCCAGACTAGCCAAATCCTACGAGCAGTACTTC. This gives the protein CASSPRLAKSYEQYF.

The chain uses TRBV5-1 and TRBJ2-7, with 9 bases identical to TRBD1. The J segment lost 5 bases and the V segment lost 3 bases, leaving 9 bases of the junction unmatched. This CDR3 contains 15 residues. Germline loops: CDR1 SGHRS, CDR2 YFSETQ. CDR3 nucleotide sequence: TGCGCCAGCAGCTCAAAAGGGACAGGGACCCACGAGCAGTACTTC. Translated: CASSSKGTGTHEQYF.

The chain is built from TRBV11-2 and TRBJ1-6; no definite D call. The CDR3 has 15 residues. Germline CDR1 and CDR2: SGHAT and FQNNGV. V shed 8 bases and J shed 8 bases, with 19 bases lying between them. CDR3 residues: CASGSRGGLDSPLHF. The DNA for the CDR3 is TGTGCCAGCGGCTCCCGCGGTGGCCTAGATTCACCCCTCCACTTT.

V and J are TRBV7-9 and TRBJ2-6; no reliable D call. V gave up 2 bases and J gave up 0 bases, with 11 bases separating them. The CDR3 is made up of 17 amino acids. Per germline, CDR1 SEHNR and CDR2 FQNEAQ (reference sequence). DNA for the CDR3: TGTGCCAGCAGCTTAAGCCTAGGTTTCTCTGGGGCCAACGTCCTGACTTTC. Amino acids: CASSLSLGFSGANVLTF.

The chain has TRBV7-2 and TRBJ2-1, with 13 bases lining up with TRBD2. The CDR3 is 15 amino acids. The J segment lost 8 bases and the V segment lost 5 bases, leaving 6 bases of the junction unmatched. Germline assignment: CDR1 SGHTA and CDR2 FQGNSA. CDR3 loop: CASSRRTSGSHEQFF. CDR3 coding DNA: TGTGCCAGCAGCCGGAGGACTAGCGGGAGCCATGAGCAGTTCTTC. The full variable domain, with the rest looked up from reference TRBV7-2 and TRBJ2-1, is GAGVSQSPSNKVTEKGKDVELRCDPISGHTALYWYRQSLGQGLEFLIYFQGNSAPDKSGLPSDRFSAERTGGSVSTLTIQRTQQEDSAVYLCASSRRTSGSHEQFFGPGTRLTVL.

V gene TRBV6-5 combines with J gene TRBJ2-7; 9 nucleotides match TRBD2. Trimming took 0 bases from V and 1 from J; bases not matched to a gene: 4. Germline V gene lookup returns CDR1 MNHEY and CDR2 SVGAGI. CDR3 size: 16 residues. CDR3 nucleotide sequence: TGTGCCAGCAGTTACTCGAAAGCGGGAGGTTCCTACGAGCAGTACTTC. Its protein is CASSYSKAGGSYEQYF.

V and J are TRBV5-1 and TRBJ2-3, with D perhaps TRBD2 (5 bases). V lost 0 bases, J lost 4 bases, and 9 bases lay in between. The germline CDR1 and CDR2 sequences are SGHRS and YFSETQ. The length of the CDR3 is 14 residues. CDR3 bases: TGCGCCAGCAGCTTGGGCGGGTACGCAGATACGCAGTATTTT. Translating gives CASSLGGYADTQYF.

The V gene is TRBV28, the J gene TRBJ1-3; TRBD1 matches at 10 bases. Germline loops: CDR1 MDHEN, CDR2 SYDVKM. Unmatched junction bases numbered 18, after V lost 7 bases and J lost 3 bases. The CDR3 extends over 19 amino acids. The CDR3: CASTSGTGVTMEYGNTIYF. The CDR3 DNA reads as TGTGCCAGCACTTCCGGGACAGGGGTGACGATGGAGTATGGAAACACCATATATTTT.

The CDR3 coding sequence is TGTGCCAGCAGCCAAGACGGGACTAGCGGGGACGAAGGCGAGCAGTACTTC. It yields the protein CASSQDGTSGDEGEQYF. This chain links TRBV4-2 with TRBJ2-7; 13 bases agree with TRBD2. This CDR3 has 17 amino acids. V lost 0 bases to trimming and J lost 6 bases; unmatched junction nucleotides: 8. CDR1 is LGHNA and CDR2 is YNFKEQ in the germline V gene.

The chain employs TRBV11-2 and TRBJ1-5; no reliable D call. Between the trimmed V and J ends, which lost 3 bases and 4 bases, there was a span of 10 bases. This CDR3 has 14 residues. Germline-derived CDR1 and CDR2 are SGHAT and FQNNGV. The DNA for the CDR3 is TGTGCCAGCAGCTTTAGCCTCAATAATCAGCCCCAGCATTTT. This gives the protein CASSFSLNNQPQHF.